The source of this TCR beta chain is a study of T cell changes during pregnancy in multiple sclerosis. Generated by immunoSEQ multiplex PCR, the TCRdb table keeps only in-frame clones and is missing some. This sample carries about 15,000 clones, around 95% of them seen once, and the ten largest clones take 0.89%. Trimming cost V 2 bases and J 2 bases, with 12 bases left between them. Germline CDR1 is SGHVS and CDR2 is FQNEAQ. This CDR3 region has 15 residues. V gene TRBV7-8 combines with J gene TRBJ1-2, with D perhaps TRBD1 (6 bases). This clonotype was sampled from a female donor with multiple sclerosis, enrolled in a pregnancy study. Material: peripheral blood, obtained in the third trimester of pregnancy. The DNA for the CDR3 is TGTGCCAGCAGCTTATACGCGGGGGCCAACTATGGCTACACCTTC. The encoded protein is CASSLYAGANYGYTF.